Listed below are T cell receptor beta chains from one sample, sequenced in a study of cytomegalovirus exposure and HLA in healthy donors. Assay: immunoSEQ multiplex PCR; the TCRdb copy retains only in-frame clones and omits some. Found here are some 190,000 clones, approximately 86% of them singletons; the top ten hold roughly 6.6%. The sample was PBMCs. These receptors all stem from a man aged 30 to 45 in good health and CMV-seropositive. The CDR3 runs from the conserved cysteine through the conserved F or W. A D gene is named only where the DNA matches it firmly. Size is stated for part of the rows, as once, few or many counts, or as a class when the clone is expanded.

size,J,D,V,DNA,CDR3
-,TRBJ2-2,TRBD2,TRBV27,TGTGCCAGCAGTCTGAGCGGGGGGTTTGAGACCGGGGAGCTGTTTTTT,CASSLSGGFETGELFF
-,TRBJ2-7,-,TRBV2,TGTGCCAGCAGTCGCACAGGGCAGGGATACGAGCAGTACTTC,CASSRTGQGYEQYF
-,TRBJ2-2,-,TRBV7-3,TGTGCCAGCAGCGTAGGTAGCTTTCCGAACACCGGGGAGCTGTTTTTT,CASSVGSFPNTGELFF
-,TRBJ1-3,-,TRBV15,TGTGCCACCAGCTCAGCAGGGGGAAACACCATATATTTT,CATSSAGGNTIYF
-,TRBJ2-7,TRBD2,TRBV7-6,TGTGCCAGCAGTTGGGGGGGCTACGAGCAGTACTTC,CASSWGGYEQYF
-,TRBJ1-2,-,TRBV4-1,TGCGCCAGCAGCCAAGAACTCGGGTACAGGGAGGATGGCTACACCTTC,CASSQELGYREDGYTF
once,TRBJ1-3,-,TRBV30,TGTGCCTGGAGCCGGGACTCCTCTTCCTTCGGAAACACCATATATTTT,CAWSRDSSSFGNTIYF
-,TRBJ2-3,-,TRBV11-3,TGTGCCAGCAGCCGCTCTGGGGCAGATACGCAGTATTTT,CASSRSGADTQYF
-,TRBJ2-7,-,TRBV5-1,TGCGCCAGCAGCTTGGTCCGCGACGAGCAGTACTTC,CASSLVRDEQYF
-,TRBJ2-7,-,TRBV6-5,TGTGCCAGCAGTTTCGCGGGGTACGAGCAGTACTTC,CASSFAGYEQYF
-,TRBJ1-2,-,TRBV30,TGTGCCTGGAGTTATCCACGGGGCCCCTATGGCTACACCTTC,CAWSYPRGPYGYTF
-,TRBJ1-5,-,TRBV5-1,TGCGCCAGCAGCTGGGACGGGGAGTCCCAGCATTTT,CASSWDGESQHF
-,TRBJ1-2,-,TRBV9,TGTGCCAGCAGTGATAACTCTGGGTACTGGGGCTACACCTTC,CASSDNSGYWGYTF
-,TRBJ2-5,-,TRBV5-1,TGCGCCAGCAGCTTAGGGGCCCCAGAGACCCAGTACTTC,CASSLGAPETQYF
-,TRBJ2-2,TRBD2,TRBV28,TGTGCCAGCAGTTACATAGCGGGGGCCGGGGAGCTGTTTTTT,CASSYIAGAGELFF
-,TRBJ2-1,-,TRBV9,TGTGCCAGCAGCGTAACCGCCGGGGAAGATGAGCAGTTCTTC,CASSVTAGEDEQFF
-,TRBJ2-3,-,TRBV2,TGTGCCAGCAGTGAAGAGGCCGGAGGCGCAGATACGCAGTATTTT,CASSEEAGGADTQYF
once,TRBJ2-7,TRBD2,TRBV27,TGTGCCAGCAGTCCCCCGGCGGGAGCTACCTACGAGCAGTACTTC,CASSPPAGATYEQYF
once,TRBJ2-3,-,TRBV25-1,TGTGCCAGCATAGAACTTAGCACAGATACGCAGTATTTT,CASIELSTDTQYF
few,TRBJ2-7,-,TRBV7-9,TGTGCCAGCACTCATAAAGAATACGAGCAGTACTTC,CASTHKEYEQYF
-,TRBJ1-2,-,TRBV9,TGTGCCAGCAGCGTAGCCAGGGGCGGCTATGGCTACACCTTC,CASSVARGGYGYTF
-,TRBJ1-2,TRBD1,TRBV7-9,TGTGCCAGCAGCGCCTTGACAGGGGGTGGAGACGGCTACACCTTC,CASSALTGGGDGYTF
once,TRBJ2-6,-,TRBV6-4,TGTGCCAGCACCCCGGACAGCTCTGGGGCCAACGTCCTGACTTTC,CASTPDSSGANVLTF
few,TRBJ1-1,-,TRBV15,TGTGCCACCAGCAGAGCGGGAGGGAATGCTGAAGCTTTCTTT,CATSRAGGNAEAFF
-,TRBJ2-1,-,TRBV9,TGTGCCAGCAGCCCATCTAGGGGGACCTACAATGAGCAGTTCTTC,CASSPSRGTYNEQFF
few,TRBJ1-2,-,TRBV29-1,TGCAGCGCCGGCGGGCCACCGAGGGAGTATGGCTACACCTTC,CSAGGPPREYGYTF
-,TRBJ2-2,-,TRBV6-1,TGTGCCAGCGGGGTTAGCGCCCTTTCTTTCGGGGAGCTGTTTTTT,CASGVSALSFGELFF
-,TRBJ1-5,-,TRBV2,TGTGCCAGCCTTGAAAACAATAGGGGCAATCAGCCCCAGCATTTT,CASLENNRGNQPQHF
-,TRBJ1-5,-,TRBV28,TGTGCCAGCAGTCTTACGAGTCAGCCCCAGCATTTT,CASSLTSQPQHF
-,TRBJ2-3,-,TRBV4-1,TGCGCCAGCAGCCAAGCCCAGGGACCCACAGATACGCAGTATTTT,CASSQAQGPTDTQYF
-,TRBJ2-7,TRBD1,TRBV25-1,TGTGCCAGCAGTGAATGGGACAGCAGTTACGAGCAGTACTTC,CASSEWDSSYEQYF
-,TRBJ1-5,-,TRBV9,TGTGCCAGCAGCGTAGGAGGGGAAAGCAATCAGCCCCAGCATTTT,CASSVGGESNQPQHF